The entry below gives a single T cell receptor beta chain sequence along with its context. What it recognizes is unknown. The source of the sample is a study of T cell responses to AZD1222 COVID-19 vaccine. About the research overall: Whether given at about 4 or about 12 weeks, second doses were pooled.

The CDR3 totals 13 residues. The ends were cut back, 4 bases at V and 3 bases at J, with 8 bases in the middle. Germline V gives CDR1 SGHRS, CDR2 YFSETQ. Clones were read by immunoSEQ multiplex PCR, and TCRdb kept only the in-frame ones, dropping some. The sample has 150,000 to 200,000 clones, roughly 88% seen once. Overall study results and limits: Samples come after the peak T cell response, not at day 14. Females outnumbered males among donors, who were mostly white British; clonal diversity was possibly underestimated. Vaccine-associated CD4 TCRs ranged over spike, dominating at 160-218 and 743-854.

This specimen was peripheral blood, taken on day 0 of AZD1222 vaccination. The V gene is TRBV5-1, the J gene TRBJ1-5; D unclear. This TCR came from an adult in good health. CDR3 bases: TGCGCCAGCAGCCTCACTTACAATCAGCCCCAGCATTTT. Residues: CASSLTYNQPQHF.